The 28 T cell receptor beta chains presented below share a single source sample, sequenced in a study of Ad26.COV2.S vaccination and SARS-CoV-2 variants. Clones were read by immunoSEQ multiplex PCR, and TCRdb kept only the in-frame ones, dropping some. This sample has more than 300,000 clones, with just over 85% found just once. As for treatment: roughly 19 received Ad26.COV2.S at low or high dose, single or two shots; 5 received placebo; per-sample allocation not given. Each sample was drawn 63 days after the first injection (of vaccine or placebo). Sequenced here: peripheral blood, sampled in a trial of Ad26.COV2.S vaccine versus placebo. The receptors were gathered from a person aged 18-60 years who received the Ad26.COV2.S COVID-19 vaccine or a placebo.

The CDR3 bases are TGTGCCAGCAGCTTGCCTTTACAGGACACTGAAGCTTTCTTT. Translating it yields CASSLPLQDTEAFF. The gene calls are TRBV5-4 and TRBJ1-1, with D possibly matching TRBD1 (5 bases). Germline V gene sequence: CDR1 SGHNT, CDR2 YYREEE (reference sequence). This CDR3 has 14 residues. Trimming left V 1 base short and J 3 bases short, with 10 bases between.

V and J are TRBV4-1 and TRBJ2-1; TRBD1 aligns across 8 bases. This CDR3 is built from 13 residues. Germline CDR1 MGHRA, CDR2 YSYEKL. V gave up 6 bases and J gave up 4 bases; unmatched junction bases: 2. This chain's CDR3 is CASRGTGYNEQFF. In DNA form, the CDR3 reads TGCGCCAGCAGGGGGACAGGTTACAATGAGCAGTTCTTC.

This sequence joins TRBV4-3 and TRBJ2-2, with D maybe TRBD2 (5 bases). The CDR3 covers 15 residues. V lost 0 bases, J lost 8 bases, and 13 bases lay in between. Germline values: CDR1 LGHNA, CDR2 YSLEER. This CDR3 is CASSQDAGRRGELFF. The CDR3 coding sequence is TGCGCCAGCAGCCAAGACGCGGGTCGTCGGGGGGAGCTGTTTTTT.

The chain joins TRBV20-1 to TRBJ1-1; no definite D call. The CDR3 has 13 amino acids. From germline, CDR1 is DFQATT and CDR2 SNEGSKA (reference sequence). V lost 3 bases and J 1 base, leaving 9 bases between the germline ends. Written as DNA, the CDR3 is TGCAGTGCTAGTACAGTTAAGAACACTGAAGCTTTCTTT. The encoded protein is CSASTVKNTEAFF.

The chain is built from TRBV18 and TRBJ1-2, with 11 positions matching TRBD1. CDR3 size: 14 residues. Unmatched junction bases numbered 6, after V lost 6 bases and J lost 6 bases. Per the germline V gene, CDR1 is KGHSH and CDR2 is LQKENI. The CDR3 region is CASSRGQGEDGYTF. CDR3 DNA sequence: TGTGCCAGCTCGCGGGGACAGGGGGAAGATGGCTACACCTTC.

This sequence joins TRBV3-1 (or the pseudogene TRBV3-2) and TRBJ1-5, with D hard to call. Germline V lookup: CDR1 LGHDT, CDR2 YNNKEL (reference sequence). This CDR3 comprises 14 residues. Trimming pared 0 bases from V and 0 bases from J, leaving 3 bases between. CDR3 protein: CASSQDASNQPQHF. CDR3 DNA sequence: TGTGCCAGCAGCCAAGATGCTAGCAATCAGCCCCAGCATTTT.

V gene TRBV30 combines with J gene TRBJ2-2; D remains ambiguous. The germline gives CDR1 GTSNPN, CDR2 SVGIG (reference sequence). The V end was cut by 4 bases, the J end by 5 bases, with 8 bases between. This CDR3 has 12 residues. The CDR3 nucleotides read TGTGCCTGGAAAGGATTGACCGGGGAGCTGTTTTTT. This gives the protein CAWKGLTGELFF.

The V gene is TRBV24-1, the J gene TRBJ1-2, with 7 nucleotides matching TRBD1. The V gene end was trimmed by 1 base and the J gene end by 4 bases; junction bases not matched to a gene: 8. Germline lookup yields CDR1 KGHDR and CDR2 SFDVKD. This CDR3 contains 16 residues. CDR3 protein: CATSDFPPDRIYGYTF. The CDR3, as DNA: TGTGCCACCAGTGATTTCCCTCCGGACAGGATCTATGGCTACACCTTC.

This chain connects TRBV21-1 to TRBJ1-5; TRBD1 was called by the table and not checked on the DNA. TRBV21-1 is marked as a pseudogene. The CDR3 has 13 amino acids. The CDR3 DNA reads TGTGCCAGCTGGGACAGACCGTATCAGCCCCAGCATTTT. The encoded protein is CASWDRPYQPQHF.

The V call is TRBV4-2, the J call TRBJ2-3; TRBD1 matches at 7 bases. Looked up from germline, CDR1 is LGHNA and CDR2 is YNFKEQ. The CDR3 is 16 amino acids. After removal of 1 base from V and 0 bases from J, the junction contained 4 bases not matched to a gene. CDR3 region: CASSQASTGSTDTQYF. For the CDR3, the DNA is TGTGCCAGCAGCCAAGCCTCGACAGGGAGCACAGATACGCAGTATTTT.

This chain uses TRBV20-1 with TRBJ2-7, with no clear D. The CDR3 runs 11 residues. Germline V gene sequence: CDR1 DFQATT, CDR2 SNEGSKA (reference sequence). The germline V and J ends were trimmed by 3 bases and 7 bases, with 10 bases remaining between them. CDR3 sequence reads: CSASNSPEQYF. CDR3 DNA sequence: TGCAGTGCTAGTAACAGCCCGGAGCAGTACTTC.

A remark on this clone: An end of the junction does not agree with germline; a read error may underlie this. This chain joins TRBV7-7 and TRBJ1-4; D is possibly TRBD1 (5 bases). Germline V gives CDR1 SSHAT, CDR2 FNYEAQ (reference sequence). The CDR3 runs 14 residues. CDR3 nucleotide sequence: TGTGCTAGCAGCAGACAACCGGGGGATGAAAAACTGTTTTTT. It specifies CASSRQPGDEKLFF.

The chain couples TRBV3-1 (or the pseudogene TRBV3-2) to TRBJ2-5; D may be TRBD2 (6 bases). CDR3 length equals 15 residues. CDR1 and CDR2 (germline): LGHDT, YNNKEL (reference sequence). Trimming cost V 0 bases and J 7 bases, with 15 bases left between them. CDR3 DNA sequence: TGTGCCAGCAGCCAAGATCCTTGGGAGGAGGGGACCCAGTACTTC. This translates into CASSQDPWEEGTQYF.

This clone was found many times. The CDR3 reads CASSPGRRTSGNTGELFF. In nucleotides, the CDR3 is TGCGCCAGCAGCCCAGGACGTAGGACTAGCGGGAACACCGGGGAGCTGTTTTTT. The V gene is TRBV4-1, the J gene TRBJ2-2; 10 nucleotides line up with TRBD2. V dropped 4 bases and J dropped 1; count of bases not matched to a gene: 9. CDR3 size: 18 residues. Germline assignment: CDR1 MGHRA and CDR2 YSYEKL.

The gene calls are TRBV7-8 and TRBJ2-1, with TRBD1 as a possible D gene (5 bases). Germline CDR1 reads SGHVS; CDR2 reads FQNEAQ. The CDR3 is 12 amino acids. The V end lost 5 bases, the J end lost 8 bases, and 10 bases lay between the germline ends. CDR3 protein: CASSPRVDEQFF. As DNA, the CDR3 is TGTGCCAGCAGCCCCAGGGTGGATGAGCAGTTCTTC.

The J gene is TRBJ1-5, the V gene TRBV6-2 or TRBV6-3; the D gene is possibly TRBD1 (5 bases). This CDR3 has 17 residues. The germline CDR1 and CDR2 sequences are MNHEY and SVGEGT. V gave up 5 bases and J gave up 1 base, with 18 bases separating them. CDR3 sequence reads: CASSTPLGVQSNQPQHF. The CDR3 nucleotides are TGTGCCAGCAGTACCCCCCTAGGGGTCCAAAGCAATCAGCCCCAGCATTTT.

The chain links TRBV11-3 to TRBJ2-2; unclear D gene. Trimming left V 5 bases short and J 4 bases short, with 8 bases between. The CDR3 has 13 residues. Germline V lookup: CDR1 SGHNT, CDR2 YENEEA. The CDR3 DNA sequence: TGTGCCAGCAGCCGGCTGGGCACCGGGGAGCTGTTTTTT. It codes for CASSRLGTGELFF.

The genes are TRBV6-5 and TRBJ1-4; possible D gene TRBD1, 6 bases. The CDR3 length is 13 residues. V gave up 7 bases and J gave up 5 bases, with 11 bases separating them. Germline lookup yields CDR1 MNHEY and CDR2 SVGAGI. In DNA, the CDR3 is TGTGCCAGCAATACAGGGAAGAATGAAAAACTGTTTTTT. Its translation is CASNTGKNEKLFF.

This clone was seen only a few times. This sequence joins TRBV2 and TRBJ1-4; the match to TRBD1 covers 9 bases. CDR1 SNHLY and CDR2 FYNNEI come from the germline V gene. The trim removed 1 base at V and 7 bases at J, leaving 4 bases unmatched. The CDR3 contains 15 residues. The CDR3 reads CASSEGGTGSEKLFF. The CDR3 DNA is TGTGCCAGCAGTGAAGGCGGGACAGGGAGTGAAAAACTGTTTTTT. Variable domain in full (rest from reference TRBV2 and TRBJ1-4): EPEVTQTPSHQVTQMGQEVILRCVPISNHLYFYWYRQILGQKVEFLVSFYNNEISEKSEIFDDQFSVERPDGSNFTLKIRSTKLEDSAMYFCASSEGGTGSEKLFFGSGTQLSVL.

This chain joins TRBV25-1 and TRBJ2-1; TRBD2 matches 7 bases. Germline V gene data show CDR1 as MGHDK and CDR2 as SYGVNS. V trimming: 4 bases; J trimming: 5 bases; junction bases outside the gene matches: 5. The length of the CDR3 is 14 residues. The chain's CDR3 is CASSAAGQHNEQFF. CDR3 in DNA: TGTGCCAGCAGTGCAGCGGGGCAGCACAATGAGCAGTTCTTC. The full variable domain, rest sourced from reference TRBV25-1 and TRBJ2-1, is EADIYQTPRYLVIGTGKKITLECSQTMGHDKMYWYQQDPGMELHLIHYSYGVNSTEKGDLSSESTVSRIRTEHFPLTLESARPSHTSQYLCASSAAGQHNEQFFGPGTRLTVL.

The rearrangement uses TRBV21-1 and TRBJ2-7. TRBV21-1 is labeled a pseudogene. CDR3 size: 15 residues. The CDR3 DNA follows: TGTGCCAGCAGCTCAAGGGGGGTAGTTTGCTACGAGCAGTACTTC. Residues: CASSSRGVVCYEQYF.

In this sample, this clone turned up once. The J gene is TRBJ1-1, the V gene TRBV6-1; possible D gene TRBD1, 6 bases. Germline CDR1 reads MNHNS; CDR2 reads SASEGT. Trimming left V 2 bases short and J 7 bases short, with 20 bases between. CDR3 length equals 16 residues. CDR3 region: CASSEIGGAGAFEAFF. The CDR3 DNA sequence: TGTGCCAGCAGTGAAATAGGTGGGGCAGGGGCCTTTGAAGCTTTCTTT.

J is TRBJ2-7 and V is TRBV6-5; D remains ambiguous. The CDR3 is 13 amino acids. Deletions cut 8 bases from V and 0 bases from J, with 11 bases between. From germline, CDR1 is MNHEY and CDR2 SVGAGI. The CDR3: CASLSWASYEQYF. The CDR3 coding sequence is TGTGCCAGCTTATCTTGGGCCTCCTACGAGCAGTACTTC.

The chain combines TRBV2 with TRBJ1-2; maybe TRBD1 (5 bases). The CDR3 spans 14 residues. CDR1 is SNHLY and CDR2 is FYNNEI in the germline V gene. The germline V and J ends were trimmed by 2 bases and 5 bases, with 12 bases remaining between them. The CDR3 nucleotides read TGTGCCAGCAGTGAACAGGGAGAAGGATATGGCTACACCTTC. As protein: CASSEQGEGYGYTF.

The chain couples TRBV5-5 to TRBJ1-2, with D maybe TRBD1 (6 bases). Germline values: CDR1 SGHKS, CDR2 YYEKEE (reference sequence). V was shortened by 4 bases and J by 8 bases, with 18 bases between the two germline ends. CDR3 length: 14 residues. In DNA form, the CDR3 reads TGTGCCAGCAGCAAAAGCAGGGGAGGGTGGGGCTACACCTTC. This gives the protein CASSKSRGGWGYTF.

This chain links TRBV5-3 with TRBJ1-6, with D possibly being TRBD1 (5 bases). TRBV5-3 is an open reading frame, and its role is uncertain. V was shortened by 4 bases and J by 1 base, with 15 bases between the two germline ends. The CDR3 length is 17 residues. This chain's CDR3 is CARSPPGGGSYNSPLHF. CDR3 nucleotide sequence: TGTGCCAGAAGCCCCCCCGGGGGTGGGTCCTATAATTCACCCCTCCACTTT.

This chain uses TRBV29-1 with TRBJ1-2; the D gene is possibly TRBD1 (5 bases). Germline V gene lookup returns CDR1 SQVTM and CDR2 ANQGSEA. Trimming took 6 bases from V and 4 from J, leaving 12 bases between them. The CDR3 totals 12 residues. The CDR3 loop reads CSVERDVYGYTF. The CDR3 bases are TGCAGCGTGGAAAGGGACGTCTATGGCTACACCTTC.

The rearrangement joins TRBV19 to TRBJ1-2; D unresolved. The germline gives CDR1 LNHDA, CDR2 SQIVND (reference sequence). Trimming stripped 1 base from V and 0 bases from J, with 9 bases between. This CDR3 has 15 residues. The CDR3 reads CASSIAGVPNYGYTF. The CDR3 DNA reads TGTGCCAGTAGTATAGCAGGCGTGCCTAACTATGGCTACACCTTC.